This record covers a single TCR beta chain. Its antigen remains unidentified. This sample was taken from a study of cytomegalovirus exposure and HLA in healthy donors. Study-wide background: Within the Caucasian-associated ancestry cluster were 81% of the approximately 400 genotyped donors.

Germline CDR1 reads SGHTA; CDR2 reads FQGNSA. Trimming cost V 0 bases and J 7 bases, with 10 bases left between them. The CDR3 is 14 amino acids. The primer mix had 60 Vbeta and 13 Jbeta primers. Original data processing: Tens of millions of unique TCR beta chains, some 9.9 million shared, were counted in a later analysis. The data were produced by immunoSEQ multiplex PCR, yet TCRdb's version contains in-frame clones alone and is incomplete. From that table come the V and J calls and clone size; the DNA was used to work out D and trimming. Of about 57,000 clones listed, around 81% are singletons. Study results and caveats: Reported performance of the classifier showed diagnosis of cytomegalovirus status with high specificity and sensitivity. Segments of the TCR beta V type were, in most cases, productive about 90% or about 30% of the time in an earlier analysis.

V gene TRBV7-2 combines with J gene TRBJ2-1; possible D gene TRBD2, 6 bases. The TCR originated in a male donor in good health and CMV-seronegative. The sample was PBMCs. The CDR3: CASSLAGTQNEQFF. The CDR3 nucleotides are TGTGCCAGCAGCTTAGCAGGGACTCAGAATGAGCAGTTCTTC.